This T cell receptor beta chain stems from a study of CD4 T cell repertoires and nickel (dated by TCRdb to 2019 to 2021). As to this clonotype: What antigen it recognizes has not been identified. Per-base quality was not reported, and no clone a single base away is much larger than it.

The CDR3 runs 16 amino acids, cysteine and phenylalanine included. The retained sequence is limited to the CDR3, 48 bases, with the frame set at the first base. Library construction relied on RT-PCR. TCRdb names Illumina MiSeq as the instrument used. Clones were called with MiXCR by TCRdb after fastp trimmed the public reads at Q25, and only in-frame beta chains were retained. Rows with one shared CDR3 protein collapse into an entry with the most common genes and DNA. Counted in this sample were under 350 distinct CDR3 sequences; 75% to 80% of them appeared once. The top ten constitute roughly 14% of the sample.

This receptor was identified in a human donor in a nickel allergy study, with or without nickel allergy (not recorded which). It is not recorded whether this sample comes from one donor or several. The sequenced sample was CD4+ T cells from blood, not recorded whether cultured. The rearranged chain carries TRBV21-1 and TRBJ1-3; the table gives TRBD1 as D, unverified against the DNA. TRBV21-1 is tagged as a pseudogene. The CDR3 protein is CASSNRDRVSGNTIYF. The DNA is as follows: TGTGCCAGCAGCAACCGGGACAGGGTATCTGGAAACACCATATATTTT.